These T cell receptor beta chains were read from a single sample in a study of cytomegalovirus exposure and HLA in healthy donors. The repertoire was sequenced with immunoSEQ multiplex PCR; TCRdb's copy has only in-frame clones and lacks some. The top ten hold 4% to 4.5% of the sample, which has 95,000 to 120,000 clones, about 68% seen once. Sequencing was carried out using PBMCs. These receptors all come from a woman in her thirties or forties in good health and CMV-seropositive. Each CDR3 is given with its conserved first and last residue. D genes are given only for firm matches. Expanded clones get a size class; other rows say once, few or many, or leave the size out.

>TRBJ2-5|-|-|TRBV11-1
TGTGCCAGCAGCCCCCGGGGGATGCGGGAGACCCAGTACTTC
CASSPRGMRETQYF
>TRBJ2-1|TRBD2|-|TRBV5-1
TGCGCCAGCAGCCTAGCGGGTGGAATATCCTACAATGAGCAGTTCTTC
CASSLAGGISYNEQFF
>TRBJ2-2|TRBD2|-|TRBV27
TGTGCCAGCAGTTTATTCGGACTAGCGGGAGCGAACACCGGGGAGCTGTTTTTT
CASSLFGLAGANTGELFF
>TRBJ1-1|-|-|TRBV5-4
TGTGCCAGCAGCCCCCCGGACAAAGAAGCTTTCTTT
CASSPPDKEAFF
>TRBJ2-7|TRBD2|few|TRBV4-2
TGTGCCAGCAGCCAGGCACTAGCGGGAGTAAACGAGCAGTACTTC
CASSQALAGVNEQYF
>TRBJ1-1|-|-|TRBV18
TGTGCCAGCTCACGCGACAGGAGATCTGAAGCTTTCTTT
CASSRDRRSEAFF
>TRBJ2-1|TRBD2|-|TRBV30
TGTGCCTGGAGGCTAGCGGGAGGTGATGAGCAGTTCTTC
CAWRLAGGDEQFF
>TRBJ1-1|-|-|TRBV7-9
TGTGCCAGCAGCTTAGATGGCGGGAGCACTGAAGCTTTCTTT
CASSLDGGSTEAFF
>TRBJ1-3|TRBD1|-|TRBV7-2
TGTGCCAGCAGCGGAAGAGGGACAGGGGTATCAGGAAACACCATATATTTT
CASSGRGTGVSGNTIYF
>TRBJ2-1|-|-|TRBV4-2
TGTGCCAGCAGCCAAGGGGGGGGGCCTTACAATGAGCAGTTCTTC
CASSQGGGPYNEQFF
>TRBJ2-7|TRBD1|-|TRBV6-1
TGTGCCAGCAGTGTTAGGTTGGGGACAGGCGCTTCCTACGAGCAGTACTTC
CASSVRLGTGASYEQYF